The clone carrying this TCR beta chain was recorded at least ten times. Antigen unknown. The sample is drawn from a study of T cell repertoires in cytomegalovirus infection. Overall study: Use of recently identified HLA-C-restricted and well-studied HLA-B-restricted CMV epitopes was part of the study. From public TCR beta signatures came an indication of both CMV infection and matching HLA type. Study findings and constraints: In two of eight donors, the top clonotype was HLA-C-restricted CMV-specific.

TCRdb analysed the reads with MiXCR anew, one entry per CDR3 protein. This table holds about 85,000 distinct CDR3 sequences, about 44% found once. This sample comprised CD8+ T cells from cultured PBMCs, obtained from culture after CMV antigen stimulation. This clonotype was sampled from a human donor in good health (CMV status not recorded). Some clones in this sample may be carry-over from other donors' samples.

The CDR3 region has the DNA TGTGCCAGCAGTCCCACGACAGGGGCAAGCTACGAGCAGTACTTC. Its translation is CASSPTTGASYEQYF. The chain recombines TRBV7-6 with TRBJ2-7; 8 bases fit TRBD1. The germline V gene has CDR1 SGHVS and CDR2 FNYEAQ. V dropped 6 bases and J dropped 3; count of bases not matched to a gene: 10. This CDR3 comprises 15 residues.